This T cell receptor beta chain was sequenced in a study of CD8 T cells in ankylosing spondylitis. CDR1 SGHDT and CDR2 YYEEEE come from the germline V gene. The CDR3 runs to 18 residues. V lost 1 base to trimming and J lost 4 bases; unmatched junction nucleotides: 12. Study-level results: Disease-linked clones reportedly showed significant enrichment in matched ankylosing spondylitis synovial fluid.

TCRdb re-called the 5' RACE reads with MiXCR, one entry per CDR3 protein. This sample yields some 250,000 distinct CDR3 sequences, of which about 10% are seen a single time; 6% to 7.5% belongs to the top ten. This clonotype was seen repeatedly, ten times or more. Antigen: not known. Sequencing was performed on blood, either unsorted or a sorted T cell fraction (not recorded which). The receptor was derived from a male donor with ankylosing spondylitis or in good health (not recorded which). This sequence joins TRBV5-6 and TRBJ2-1, with TRBD2 matching over 9 bases. The DNA of the CDR3 is TGTGCCAGCAGCTTGAAGACTAGCGGTGGGGCGGGATACAATGAGCAGTTCTTC. As protein: CASSLKTSGGAGYNEQFF.